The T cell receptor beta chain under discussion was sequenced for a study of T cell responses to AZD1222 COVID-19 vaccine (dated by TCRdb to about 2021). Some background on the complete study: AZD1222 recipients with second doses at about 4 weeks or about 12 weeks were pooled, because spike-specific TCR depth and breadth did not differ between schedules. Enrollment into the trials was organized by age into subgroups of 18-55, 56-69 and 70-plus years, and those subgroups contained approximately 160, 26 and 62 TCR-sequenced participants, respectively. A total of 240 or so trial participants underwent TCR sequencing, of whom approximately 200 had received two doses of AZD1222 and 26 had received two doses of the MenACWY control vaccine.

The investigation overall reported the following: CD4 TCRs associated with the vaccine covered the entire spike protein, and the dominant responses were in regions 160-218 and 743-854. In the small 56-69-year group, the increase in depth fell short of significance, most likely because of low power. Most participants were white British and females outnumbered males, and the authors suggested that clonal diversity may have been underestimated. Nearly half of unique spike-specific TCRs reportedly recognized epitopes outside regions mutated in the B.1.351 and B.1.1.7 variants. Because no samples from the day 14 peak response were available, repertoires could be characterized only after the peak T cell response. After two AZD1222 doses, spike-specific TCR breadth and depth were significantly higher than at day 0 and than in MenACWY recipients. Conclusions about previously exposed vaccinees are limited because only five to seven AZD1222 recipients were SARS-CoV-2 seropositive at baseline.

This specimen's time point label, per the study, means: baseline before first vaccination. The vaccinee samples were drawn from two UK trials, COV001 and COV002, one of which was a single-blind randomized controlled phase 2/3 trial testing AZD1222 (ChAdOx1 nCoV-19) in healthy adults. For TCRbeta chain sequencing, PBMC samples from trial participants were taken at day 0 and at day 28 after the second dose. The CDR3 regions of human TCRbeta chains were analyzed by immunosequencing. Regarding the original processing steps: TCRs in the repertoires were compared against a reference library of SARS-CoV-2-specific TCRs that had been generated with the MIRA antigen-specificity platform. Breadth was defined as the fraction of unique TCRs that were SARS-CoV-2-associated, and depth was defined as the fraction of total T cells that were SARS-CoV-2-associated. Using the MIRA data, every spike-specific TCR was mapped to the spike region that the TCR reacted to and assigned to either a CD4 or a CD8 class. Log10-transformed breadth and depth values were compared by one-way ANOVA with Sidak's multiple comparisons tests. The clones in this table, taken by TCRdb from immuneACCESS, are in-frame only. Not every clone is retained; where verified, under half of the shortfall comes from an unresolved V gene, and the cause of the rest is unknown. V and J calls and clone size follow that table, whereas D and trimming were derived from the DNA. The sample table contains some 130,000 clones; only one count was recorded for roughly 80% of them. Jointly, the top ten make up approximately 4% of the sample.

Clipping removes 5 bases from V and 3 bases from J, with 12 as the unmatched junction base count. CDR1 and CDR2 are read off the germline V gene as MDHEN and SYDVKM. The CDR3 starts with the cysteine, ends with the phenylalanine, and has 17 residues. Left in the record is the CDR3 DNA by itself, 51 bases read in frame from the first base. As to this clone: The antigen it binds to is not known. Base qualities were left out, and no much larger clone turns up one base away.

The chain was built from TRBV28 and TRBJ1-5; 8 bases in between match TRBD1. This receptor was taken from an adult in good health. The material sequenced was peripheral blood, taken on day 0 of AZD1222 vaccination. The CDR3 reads CASSPTSSDRVNQPQHF. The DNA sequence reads TGTGCCAGCAGTCCTACCTCTTCGGACAGGGTCAATCAGCCCCAGCATTTT.